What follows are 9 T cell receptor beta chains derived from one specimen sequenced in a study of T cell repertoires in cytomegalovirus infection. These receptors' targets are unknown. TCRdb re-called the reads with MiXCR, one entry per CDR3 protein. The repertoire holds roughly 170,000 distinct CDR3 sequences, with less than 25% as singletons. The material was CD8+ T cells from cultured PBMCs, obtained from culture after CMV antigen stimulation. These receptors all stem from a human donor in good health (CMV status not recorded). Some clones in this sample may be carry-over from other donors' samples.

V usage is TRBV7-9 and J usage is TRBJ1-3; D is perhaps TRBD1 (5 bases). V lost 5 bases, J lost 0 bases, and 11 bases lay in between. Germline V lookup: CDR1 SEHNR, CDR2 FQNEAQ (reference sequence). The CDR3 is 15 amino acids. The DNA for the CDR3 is TGTGCCAGCAGCCTCACAGGCAACTCTGGAAACACCATATATTTT. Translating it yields CASSLTGNSGNTIYF.

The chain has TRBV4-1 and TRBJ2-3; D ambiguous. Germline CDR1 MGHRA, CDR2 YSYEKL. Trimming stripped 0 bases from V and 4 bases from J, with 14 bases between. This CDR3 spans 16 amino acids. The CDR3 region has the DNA TGCGCCAGCAGCCAAGATTACGCCGAAAGAGCAGATACGCAGTATTTT. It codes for CASSQDYAERADTQYF.

Here the CDR3 reads CASSITVTDTQYF. In DNA, the CDR3 is TGTGCCAGTAGTATCACCGTCACAGATACGCAGTATTTT. V is TRBV19 and J is TRBJ2-3, with D unresolved. Trimming left V 3 bases short and J 2 bases short, with 6 bases between. CDR3 length: 13 residues. Germline loops: CDR1 LNHDA, CDR2 SQIVND (reference sequence).

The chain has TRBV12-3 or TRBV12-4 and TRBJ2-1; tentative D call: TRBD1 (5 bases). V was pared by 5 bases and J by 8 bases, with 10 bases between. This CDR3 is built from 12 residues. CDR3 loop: CASSMTVDEQFF. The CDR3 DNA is TGTGCCAGCAGTATGACAGTAGATGAGCAGTTCTTC.

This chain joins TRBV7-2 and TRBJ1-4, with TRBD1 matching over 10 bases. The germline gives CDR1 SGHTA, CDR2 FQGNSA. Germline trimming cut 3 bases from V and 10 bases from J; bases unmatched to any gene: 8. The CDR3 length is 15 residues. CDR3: CASSLAGTGVGKLFF. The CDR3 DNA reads TGTGCCAGCAGCTTGGCCGGGACAGGGGTCGGAAAACTGTTTTTT.

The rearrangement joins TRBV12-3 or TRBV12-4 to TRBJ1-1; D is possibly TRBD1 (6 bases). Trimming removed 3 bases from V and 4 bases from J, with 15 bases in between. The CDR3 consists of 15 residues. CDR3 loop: CASSFSPGGPTEAFF. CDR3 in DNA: TGTGCCAGCAGTTTTTCCCCCGGGGGGCCCACTGAAGCTTTCTTT.

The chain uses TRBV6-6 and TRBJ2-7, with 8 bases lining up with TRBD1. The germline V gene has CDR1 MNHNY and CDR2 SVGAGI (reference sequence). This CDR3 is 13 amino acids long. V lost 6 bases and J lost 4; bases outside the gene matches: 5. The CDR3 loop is CASRWDRTYEQYF. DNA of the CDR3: TGTGCCAGCAGATGGGACAGGACATACGAGCAGTACTTC.

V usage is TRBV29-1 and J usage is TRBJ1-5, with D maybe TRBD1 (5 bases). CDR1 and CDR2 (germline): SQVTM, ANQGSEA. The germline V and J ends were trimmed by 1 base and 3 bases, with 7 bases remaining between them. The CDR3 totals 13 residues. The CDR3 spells CSVEAGYNQPQHF. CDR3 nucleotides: TGCAGCGTTGAAGCAGGGTACAATCAGCCCCAGCATTTT.

Here the CDR3 reads CASSHPQGYTGELFF. Written as DNA, the CDR3 is TGTGCCAGCAGCCACCCACAGGGGTACACCGGGGAGCTGTTTTTT. The V and J genes are TRBV4-2 and TRBJ2-2; 7 nucleotides match TRBD1. This CDR3 is 15 amino acids long. Germline V CDR1 and CDR2: LGHNA, YNFKEQ. V lost 3 bases, J lost 3 bases, and 4 bases stayed unmatched.